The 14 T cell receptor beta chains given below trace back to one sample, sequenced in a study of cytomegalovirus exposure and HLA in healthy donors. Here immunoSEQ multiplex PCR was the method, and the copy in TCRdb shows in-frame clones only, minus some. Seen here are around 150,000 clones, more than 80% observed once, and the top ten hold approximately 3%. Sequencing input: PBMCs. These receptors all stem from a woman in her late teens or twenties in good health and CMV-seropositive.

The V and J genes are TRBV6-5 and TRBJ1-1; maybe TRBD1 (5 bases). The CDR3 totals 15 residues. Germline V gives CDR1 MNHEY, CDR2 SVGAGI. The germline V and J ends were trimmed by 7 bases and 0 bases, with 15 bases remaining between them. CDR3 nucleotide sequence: TGTGCCAGCACCACACCCCGGGGGATGAACACTGAAGCTTTCTTT. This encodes CASTTPRGMNTEAFF.

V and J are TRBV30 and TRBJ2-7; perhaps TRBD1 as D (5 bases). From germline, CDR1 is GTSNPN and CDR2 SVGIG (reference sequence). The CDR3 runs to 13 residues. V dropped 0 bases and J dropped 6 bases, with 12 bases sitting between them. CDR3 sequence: CAWSVQGRGEQYF. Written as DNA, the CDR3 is TGTGCCTGGAGTGTTCAGGGAAGGGGCGAGCAGTACTTC.

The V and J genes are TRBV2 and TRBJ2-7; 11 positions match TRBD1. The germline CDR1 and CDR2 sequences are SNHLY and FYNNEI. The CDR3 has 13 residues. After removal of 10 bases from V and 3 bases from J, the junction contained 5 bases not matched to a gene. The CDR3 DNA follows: TGTGCCACGGGGGGACAGGGGGTCTACGAGCAGTACTTC. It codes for CATGGQGVYEQYF.

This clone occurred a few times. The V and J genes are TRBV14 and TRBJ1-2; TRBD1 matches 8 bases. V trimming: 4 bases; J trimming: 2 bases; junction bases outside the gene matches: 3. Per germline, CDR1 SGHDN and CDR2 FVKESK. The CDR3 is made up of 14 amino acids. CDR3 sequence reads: CASSPWDRNYGYTF. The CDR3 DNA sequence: TGTGCCAGCAGCCCCTGGGACAGGAACTATGGCTACACCTTC.

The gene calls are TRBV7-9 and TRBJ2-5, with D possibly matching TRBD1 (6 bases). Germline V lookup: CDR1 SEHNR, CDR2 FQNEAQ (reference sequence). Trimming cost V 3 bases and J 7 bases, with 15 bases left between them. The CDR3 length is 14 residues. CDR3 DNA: TGTGCCAGCAGCTTCCGACAGGAGGCCTTGACCCAGTACTTC. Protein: CASSFRQEALTQYF. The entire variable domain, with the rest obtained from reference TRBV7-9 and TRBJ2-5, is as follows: DTGVSQNPRHKITKRGQNVTFRCDPISEHNRLYWYRQTLGQGPEFLTYFQNEAQLEKSRLLSDRFSAERPKGSFSTLEIQRTEQGDSAMYLCASSFRQEALTQYFGPGTRLLVL.

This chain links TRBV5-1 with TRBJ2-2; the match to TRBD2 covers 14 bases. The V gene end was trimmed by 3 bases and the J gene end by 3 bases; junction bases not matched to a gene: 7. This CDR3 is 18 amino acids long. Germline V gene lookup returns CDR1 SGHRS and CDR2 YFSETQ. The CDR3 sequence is CASSWPGLAGDHTGELFF. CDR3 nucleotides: TGCGCCAGCAGCTGGCCGGGACTAGCGGGGGATCACACCGGGGAGCTGTTTTTT.

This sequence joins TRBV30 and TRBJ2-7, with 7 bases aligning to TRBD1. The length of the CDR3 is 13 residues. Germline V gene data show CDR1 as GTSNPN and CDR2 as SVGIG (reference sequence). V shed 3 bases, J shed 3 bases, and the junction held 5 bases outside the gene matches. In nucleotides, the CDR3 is TGTGCCTGGAGCCGAGGGGGCAACTACGAGCAGTACTTC. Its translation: CAWSRGGNYEQYF.

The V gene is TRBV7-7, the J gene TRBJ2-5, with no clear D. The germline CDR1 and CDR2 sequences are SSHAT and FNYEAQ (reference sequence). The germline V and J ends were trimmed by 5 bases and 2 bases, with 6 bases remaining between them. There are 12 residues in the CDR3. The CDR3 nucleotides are TGTGCCAGCAGCGGAGTGCAAGAGACCCAGTACTTC. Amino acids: CASSGVQETQYF.

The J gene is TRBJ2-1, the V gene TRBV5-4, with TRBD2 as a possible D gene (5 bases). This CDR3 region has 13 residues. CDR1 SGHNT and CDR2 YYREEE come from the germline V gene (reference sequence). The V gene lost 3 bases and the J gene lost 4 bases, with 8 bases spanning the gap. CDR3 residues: CASSSGLYNEQFF. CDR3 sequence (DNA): TGTGCCAGCAGCTCCGGACTGTACAATGAGCAGTTCTTC.

DNA for the CDR3: TGTGCCAGCAGCTTGACAGCAATTGGGGAGCTGTTTTTT. This codes for CASSLTAIGELFF. The chain employs TRBV7-2 and TRBJ2-2; possible D gene TRBD1, 5 bases. Between the trimmed V and J ends, which lost 3 bases and 8 bases, there was a span of 10 bases. This CDR3 is built from 13 residues. Per germline, CDR1 SGHTA and CDR2 FQGNSA.

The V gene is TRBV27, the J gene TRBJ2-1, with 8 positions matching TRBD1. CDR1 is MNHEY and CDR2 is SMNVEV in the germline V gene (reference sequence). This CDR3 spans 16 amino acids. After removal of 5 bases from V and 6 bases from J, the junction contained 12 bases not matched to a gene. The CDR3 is CASSPRTGGGGNEQFF. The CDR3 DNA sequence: TGTGCCAGCAGTCCCAGAACAGGGGGAGGTGGCAATGAGCAGTTCTTC.

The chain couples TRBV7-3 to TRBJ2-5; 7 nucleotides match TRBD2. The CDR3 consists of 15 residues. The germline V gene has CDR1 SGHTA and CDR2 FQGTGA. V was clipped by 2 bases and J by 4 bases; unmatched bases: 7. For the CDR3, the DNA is TGTGCCAGCAGCTTAGCAGGCGGGAGTGGAGAGACCCAGTACTTC. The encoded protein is CASSLAGGSGETQYF. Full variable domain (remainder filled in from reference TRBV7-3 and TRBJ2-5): GAGVSQTPSNKVTEKGKYVELRCDPISGHTALYWYRQSLGQGPEFLIYFQGTGAADDSGLPNDRFFAVRPEGSVSTLKIQRTERGDSAVYLCASSLAGGSGETQYFGPGTRLLVL.

CDR3 in amino acids: CASSILRGEQYF. CDR3 nucleotide sequence: TGTGCCAGTAGCATACTAAGGGGGGAGCAGTACTTC. The V gene is TRBV19, the J gene TRBJ2-7; maybe TRBD1 (6 bases). The germline V gene encodes CDR1 LNHDA and CDR2 SQIVND (reference sequence). Trimming pared 6 bases from V and 7 bases from J, leaving 13 bases between. This CDR3 comprises 12 residues.

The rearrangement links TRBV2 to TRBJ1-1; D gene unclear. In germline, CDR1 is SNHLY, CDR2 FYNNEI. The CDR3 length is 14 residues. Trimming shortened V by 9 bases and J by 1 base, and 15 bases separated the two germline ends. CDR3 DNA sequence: TGTGCCAGTAAGGAGGGAGGCTGGAACACTGAAGCTTTCTTT. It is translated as CASKEGGWNTEAFF.